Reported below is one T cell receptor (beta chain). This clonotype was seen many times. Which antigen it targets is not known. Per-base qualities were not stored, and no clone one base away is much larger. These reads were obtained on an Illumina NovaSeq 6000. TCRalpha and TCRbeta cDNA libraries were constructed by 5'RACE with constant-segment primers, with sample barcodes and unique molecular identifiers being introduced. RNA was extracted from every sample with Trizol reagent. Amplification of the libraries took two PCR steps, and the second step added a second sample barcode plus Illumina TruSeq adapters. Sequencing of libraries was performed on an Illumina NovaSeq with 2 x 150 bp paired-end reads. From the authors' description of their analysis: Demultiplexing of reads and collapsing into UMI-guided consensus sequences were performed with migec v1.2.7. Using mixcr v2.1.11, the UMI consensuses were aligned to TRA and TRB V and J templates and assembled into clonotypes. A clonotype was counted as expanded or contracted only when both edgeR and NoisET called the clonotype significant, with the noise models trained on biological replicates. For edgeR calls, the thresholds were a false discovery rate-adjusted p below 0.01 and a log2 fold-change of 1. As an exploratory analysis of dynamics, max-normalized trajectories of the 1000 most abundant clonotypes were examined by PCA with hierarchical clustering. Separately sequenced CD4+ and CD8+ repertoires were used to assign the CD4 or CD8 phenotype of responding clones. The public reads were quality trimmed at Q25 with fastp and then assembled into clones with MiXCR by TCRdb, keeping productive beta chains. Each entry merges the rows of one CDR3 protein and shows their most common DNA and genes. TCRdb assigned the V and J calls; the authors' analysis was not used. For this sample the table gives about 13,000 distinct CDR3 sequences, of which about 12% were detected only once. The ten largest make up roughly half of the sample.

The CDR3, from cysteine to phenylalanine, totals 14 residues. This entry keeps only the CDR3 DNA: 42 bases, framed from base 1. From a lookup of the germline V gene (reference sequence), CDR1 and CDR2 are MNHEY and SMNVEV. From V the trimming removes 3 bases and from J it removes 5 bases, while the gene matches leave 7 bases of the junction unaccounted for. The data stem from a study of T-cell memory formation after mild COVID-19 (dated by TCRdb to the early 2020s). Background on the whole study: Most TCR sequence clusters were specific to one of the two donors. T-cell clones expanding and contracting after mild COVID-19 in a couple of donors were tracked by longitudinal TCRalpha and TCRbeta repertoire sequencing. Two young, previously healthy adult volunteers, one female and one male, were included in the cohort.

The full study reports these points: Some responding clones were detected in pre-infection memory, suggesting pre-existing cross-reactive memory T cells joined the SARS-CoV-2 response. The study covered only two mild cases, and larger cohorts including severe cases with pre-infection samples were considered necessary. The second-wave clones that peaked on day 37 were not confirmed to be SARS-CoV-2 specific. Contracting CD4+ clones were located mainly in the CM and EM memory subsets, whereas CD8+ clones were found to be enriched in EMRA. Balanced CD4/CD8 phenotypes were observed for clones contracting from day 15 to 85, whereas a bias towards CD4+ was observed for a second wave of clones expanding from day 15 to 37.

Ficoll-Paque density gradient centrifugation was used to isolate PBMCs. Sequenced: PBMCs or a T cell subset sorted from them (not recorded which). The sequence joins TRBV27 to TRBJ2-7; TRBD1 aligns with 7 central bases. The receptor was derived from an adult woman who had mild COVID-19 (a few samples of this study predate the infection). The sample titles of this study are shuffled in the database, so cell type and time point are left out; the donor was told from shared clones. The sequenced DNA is TGTGCCAGCAGTTTTTTGAGGGGGCTGGACGAGCAGTACTTC. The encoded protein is CASSFLRGLDEQYF.